The 3 T cell receptor beta chains reported below all come from one sample, sequenced in a study of beta chain features in type 1 diabetes. Expressed TCRB transcripts were sequenced, since all the RNA that had been isolated was reverse transcribed. The method was immunoSEQ multiplex PCR; TCRdb's version includes in-frame clones alone and lacks a portion of them. The sample holds over 300,000 clones, 6.5% to 10% seen once. Sequenced input: central memory CD4+ T cells from blood. The origin of the receptors is a woman younger than 30 in good health.

This clone has only a few counts. The genes are TRBV27 and TRBJ2-1, with 7 bases that match TRBD2. This CDR3 comprises 15 residues. After removal of 6 bases from V and 0 bases from J, the junction contained 5 bases not matched to a gene. Germline CDR1 is MNHEY and CDR2 is SMNVEV (reference sequence). CDR3 sequence (DNA): TGTGCCAGCAGGAGAAAGCGGGACTCCTACAATGAGCAGTTCTTC. Protein: CASRRKRDSYNEQFF.

This clone was recorded a few times. This chain links TRBV19 with TRBJ1-2; possible D gene TRBD1, 5 bases. Germline V gene sequence: CDR1 LNHDA, CDR2 SQIVND (reference sequence). The CDR3 has 14 residues. With 3 bases removed from V and 1 base from J, the gap between germline ends came to 9 bases. CDR3 nucleotides: TGTGCCAGTAGTATCCCAGGGAATAACTATGGCTACACCTTC. Amino acid sequence: CASSIPGNNYGYTF. The full variable domain, rest sourced from reference TRBV19 and TRBJ1-2, is DGGITQSPKYLFRKEGQNVTLSCEQNLNHDAMYWYRQDPGQGLRLIYYSQIVNDFQKGDIAEGYSVSREKKESFPLTVTSAQKNPTAFYLCASSIPGNNYGYTFGSGTRLTVV.

This clone has ten or more counts. The J gene is TRBJ2-7, the V gene TRBV28, with D unclear. Germline loops: CDR1 MDHEN, CDR2 SYDVKM. V dropped 3 bases and J dropped 0 bases, with 9 bases sitting between them. The CDR3 contains 14 residues. CDR3 residues: CASSFVIASYEQYF. In DNA, the CDR3 is TGTGCCAGCAGTTTTGTTATCGCCTCCTACGAGCAGTACTTC. Based on the CDR3 plus reference TRBV28 and TRBJ2-7, the full variable domain is DVKVTQSSRYLVKRTGEKVFLECVQDMDHENMFWYRQDPGLGLRLIYFSYDVKMKEKGDIPEGYSVSREKKERFSLILESASTNQTSMYLCASSFVIASYEQYFGPGTRLTVT.